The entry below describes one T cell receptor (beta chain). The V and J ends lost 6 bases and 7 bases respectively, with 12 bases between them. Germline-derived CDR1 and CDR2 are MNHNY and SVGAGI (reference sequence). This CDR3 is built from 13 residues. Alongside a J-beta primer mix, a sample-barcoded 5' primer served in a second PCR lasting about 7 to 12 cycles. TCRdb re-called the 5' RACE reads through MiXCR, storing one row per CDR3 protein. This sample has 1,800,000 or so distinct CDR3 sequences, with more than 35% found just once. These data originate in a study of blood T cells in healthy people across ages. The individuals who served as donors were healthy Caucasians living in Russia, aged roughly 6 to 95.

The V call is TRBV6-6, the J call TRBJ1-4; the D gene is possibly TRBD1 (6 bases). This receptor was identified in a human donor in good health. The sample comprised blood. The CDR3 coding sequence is TGTGCCAGCAGGGTCCTGGACAGTGAAAAACTGTTTTTT. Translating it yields CASRVLDSEKLFF.